The next 22 T cell receptor beta chains were all read from a single sample in a study of early T cells in non-severe SARS-CoV-2 infection. TCRdb passed the 5' RACE reads through MiXCR, listing each CDR3 protein once. In the table there are about 71,000 distinct CDR3 sequences, approximately 13% of which are singletons. The specimen was whole blood. These receptor sequences come from an adult who was a healthcare worker with PCR-confirmed SARS-CoV-2 infection or an uninfected control (not recorded which).

This clonotype was detected many times. This rearrangement joins TRBV6-6 to TRBJ1-1; perhaps TRBD1 as D (5 bases). Germline CDR1 reads MNHNY; CDR2 reads SVGAGI (reference sequence). V was clipped by 3 bases and J by 8 bases, with 19 bases between them. The CDR3 is made up of 15 amino acids. CDR3 loop: CASSYTVGRGGEAFF. Here the CDR3 DNA reads TGTGCCAGCAGTTATACGGTTGGTAGGGGAGGAGAAGCTTTCTTT.

The chain couples TRBV29-1 to TRBJ2-1, with D perhaps TRBD1 (5 bases). This CDR3 contains 10 residues. From germline, CDR1 is SQVTM and CDR2 ANQGSEA. V was trimmed by 5 bases and J by 9 bases, leaving 8 bases between them. CDR3 nucleotide sequence: TGCAGCGTTCTCGACAGTGAGCAGTTCTTC. Its translation: CSVLDSEQFF.

In this sample, this clonotype turned up many times. The chain couples TRBV7-2 to TRBJ1-5; D unresolved. The CDR3 runs to 16 residues. V lost 5 bases to trimming and J lost 3 bases, with 17 bases between them. Germline CDR1 SGHTA, CDR2 FQGNSA. DNA of the CDR3: TGTGCCAGCAGCCCACCGGACCTCTCCTTCAATCAGCCCCAGCATTTT. As protein: CASSPPDLSFNQPQHF.

This clonotype was found many times. The chain links TRBV20-1 to TRBJ1-1; perhaps TRBD1 as D (5 bases). Trimming took 3 bases from V and 0 from J, leaving 11 bases between them. This CDR3 comprises 14 residues. Germline V gives CDR1 DFQATT, CDR2 SNEGSKA (reference sequence). CDR3 in amino acids: CSASLQGVNTEAFF. The CDR3 region has the DNA TGCAGTGCTAGCCTTCAGGGTGTGAACACTGAAGCTTTCTTT.

The chain is built from TRBV7-2 and TRBJ2-7; TRBD2 is a possible D gene (5 bases). The CDR3 has 14 amino acids. Between the trimmed V and J ends, which lost 5 bases and 7 bases, there was a span of 18 bases. From germline, CDR1 is SGHTA and CDR2 FQGNSA. In DNA, the CDR3 is TGTGCCAGCAGCGCGCGGGCCCGGGATGGGGAGCAGTACTTC. Its translation is CASSARARDGEQYF.

This clonotype was observed a handful of times. V usage is TRBV18 and J usage is TRBJ1-2; 8 bases map to TRBD1. The germline CDR1 and CDR2 sequences are KGHSH and LQKENI. This CDR3 is built from 13 residues. Germline trimming cut 2 bases from V and 8 bases from J; bases unmatched to any gene: 4. The CDR3 spells CASSPSTGGGYTF. In nucleotides, the CDR3 is TGTGCCAGCTCACCAAGCACAGGGGGAGGCTACACCTTC.

This clonotype showed up many times. The chain joins TRBV7-8 to TRBJ1-4, with D maybe TRBD1 (6 bases). Trimming removed 5 bases from V and 8 bases from J, with 15 bases in between. The CDR3 covers 14 residues. Germline lookup yields CDR1 SGHVS and CDR2 FQNEAQ. The CDR3 sequence is CASSLSRGWEKLFF. The CDR3 DNA is TGTGCCAGCAGCCTTTCCAGGGGCTGGGAAAAACTGTTTTTT.

This chain uses TRBV12-3 or TRBV12-4 with TRBJ1-5; D is uncertain. The V end lost 1 base, the J end lost 7 bases, and 14 bases lay between the germline ends. CDR3 length equals 15 residues. For the CDR3, the DNA is TGTGCCAGCAGTTTAGGGGTTCGGAGCGGGCAGCCCCAGCATTTT. This translates into CASSLGVRSGQPQHF.

This clonotype was seen ten or more times. The chain has TRBV6-2 or TRBV6-3 and TRBJ1-1, with D unresolved. V was cut by 2 bases and J by 4 bases, with 23 bases left in between. The CDR3 covers 18 residues. Germline V gives CDR1 MNHEY, CDR2 SVGEGT. The CDR3: CASSYKTGGRISATEAFF. CDR3 nucleotide sequence: TGTGCCAGCAGTTACAAGACCGGCGGAAGGATCTCTGCCACTGAAGCTTTCTTT.

This rearrangement joins TRBV19 to TRBJ2-1; 10 positions agree with TRBD1. CDR1 is LNHDA, CDR2 SQIVND, per germline (reference sequence). The CDR3 length is 15 residues. J gave up 4 bases and V 7 bases, and 7 bases lay outside the gene matches. The CDR3 is CASTGTGVGYNEQFF. The CDR3 coding sequence is TGTGCCAGTACCGGGACAGGGGTTGGGTACAATGAGCAGTTCTTC.

This clonotype was observed a few times. The V and J genes are TRBV5-1 and TRBJ2-7; tentative D call: TRBD1 (6 bases). Looked up from germline, CDR1 is SGHRS and CDR2 is YFSETQ. With 6 bases removed from V and 4 bases from J, the gap between germline ends came to 14 bases. The CDR3 has 13 amino acids. In nucleotides, the CDR3 is TGCGCCAGCACCTGGACAGAGGGGTACGAGCAGTACTTC. Translating it yields CASTWTEGYEQYF.

This clonotype was seen repeatedly, ten times or more. This rearrangement joins TRBV3-1 to TRBJ2-5, with D hard to call. Trimming left V 5 bases short and J 3 bases short, with 16 bases between. This CDR3 is built from 15 residues. Germline V gene sequence: CDR1 LGHDT, CDR2 YNNKEL (reference sequence). In nucleotides, the CDR3 is TGTGCCAGCAGCAAACGGACCCCCGGAGAAGAGACCCAGTACTTC. Translating gives CASSKRTPGEETQYF.

This clonotype has a handful of counts. CDR3: CSAPRRGTPPYNEQFF. CDR3 coding DNA: TGCAGTGCTCCCCGGCGGGGGACTCCTCCATACAATGAGCAGTTCTTC. V and J are TRBV20-1 and TRBJ2-1, with 7 bases that match TRBD2. The CDR3 extends over 16 amino acids. Germline CDR1 DFQATT, CDR2 SNEGSKA (reference sequence). V lost 5 bases, J lost 4 bases, and 14 bases stayed unmatched.

This sequence joins TRBV10-3 and TRBJ2-6; TRBD2 might be the D (5 bases). The germline gives CDR1 ENHRY, CDR2 SYGVKD. Trimming shortened V by 3 bases and J by 2 bases, and 8 bases separated the two germline ends. This CDR3 comprises 15 residues. CDR3 nucleotide sequence: TGTGCCATCAGTGAATCCGGGACTGGGGCCAACGTCCTGACTTTC. Protein: CAISESGTGANVLTF.

Of note for this clonotype: A read error may explain this, as a much larger clone is one base away. Since no conserved phenylalanine or tryptophan closes the CDR3, a read error is the likely cause. The rearrangement links TRBV2 to TRBJ2-1; 10 positions match TRBD2. CDR1 is SNHLY and CDR2 is FYNNEI in the germline V gene. With V trimmed by 2 bases and J by 9 bases, 10 bases remained unmatched. CDR3 length equals 16 residues. The CDR3 is CASSEPFQRGGSEQFL. In DNA, the CDR3 is TGTGCCAGCAGTGAACCCTTCCAGCGGGGGGGCAGTGAGCAGTTCTTA.

This clonotype showed up many times. The V gene is TRBV20-1, the J gene TRBJ1-5, with D perhaps TRBD1 (6 bases). The CDR3 totals 15 residues. Germline assignment: CDR1 DFQATT and CDR2 SNEGSKA (reference sequence). V was clipped by 0 bases and J by 3 bases, with 12 bases between them. CDR3 sequence reads: CSARDIGGVNQPQHF. As DNA, the CDR3 is TGCAGTGCTAGAGATATAGGGGGGGTCAATCAGCCCCAGCATTTT.

The rearrangement uses TRBV2 and TRBJ2-5; D is unclear. V lost 1 base to trimming and J lost 5 bases, with 5 bases between them. Germline V lookup: CDR1 SNHLY, CDR2 FYNNEI. The CDR3 has 12 amino acids. CDR3 sequence: CASSEDPETQYF. CDR3 DNA: TGTGCCAGCAGTGAAGACCCCGAGACCCAGTACTTC.

J is TRBJ2-1 and V is TRBV7-2, with 13 bases identical to TRBD2. The CDR3 loop spans 16 amino acids. Germline V gives CDR1 SGHTA, CDR2 FQGNSA. The V gene end was trimmed by 2 bases and the J gene end by 10 bases; junction bases not matched to a gene: 8. This chain's CDR3 is CASSLSGTSGVEEQFF. For the CDR3, the DNA is TGTGCCAGCAGCTTATCCGGGACTAGCGGGGTTGAGGAGCAGTTCTTC.

The chain is built from TRBV18 and TRBJ2-1, with 10 bases matching TRBD1. CDR3 size: 16 residues. With V trimmed by 6 bases and J by 7 bases, 12 bases remained unmatched. CDR1 and CDR2 from the germline V gene are KGHSH and LQKENI. The CDR3: CASSPPGQGMRNEQFF. DNA for the CDR3: TGTGCCAGCTCGCCGCCGGGACAGGGGATGAGGAATGAGCAGTTCTTC.

J is TRBJ2-3 and V is TRBV12-3 or TRBV12-4; 7 nucleotides match TRBD2. The V gene end was trimmed by 5 bases and the J gene end by 0 bases; junction bases not matched to a gene: 5. The CDR3 contains 15 residues. CDR3 DNA: TGTGCCAGCAGTGCGGGACTACCCAGCACAGATACGCAGTATTTT. It codes for CASSAGLPSTDTQYF.

Notes on this clonotype: One end of the junction fails to match germline, which may point to a read error. The chain recombines TRBV7-2 with TRBJ2-3; 7 nucleotides align to TRBD2. Germline loops: CDR1 SGHTA, CDR2 FQGNSA. The CDR3 runs to 15 residues. The CDR3 nucleotides are TGTGCCAGCAGCATAGCGGGTCATAGCACAGATACGCAGTATTTT. This sequence encodes CASSIAGHSTDTQYF. Full variable domain (remainder filled in from reference TRBV7-2 and TRBJ2-3): GAGVSQSPSNKVTEKGKDVELRCDPISGHTALYWYRQSLGQGLEFLIYFQGNSAPDKSGLPSDRFSAERTGGSVSTLTIQRTQQEDSAVYLCASSIAGHSTDTQYFGPGTRLTVL.

This clonotype was recorded at least ten times. One end of the junction does not line up with germline, which may come from a read error. CDR3 coding DNA: TGCGCCAGCAGCCAAGAGTTGAACACTGAAGCTTTCTTT. Translated, it gives CASSQELNTEAFF. The V call is TRBV14, the J call TRBJ1-1; no clear D. CDR3 length: 13 residues. Germline loops: CDR1 SGHDN, CDR2 FVKESK.